The 32 T cell receptor beta chains presented below share a single source sample, sequenced in a study of control samples from healthy donors and cancer patients. Profiled with immunoSEQ multiplex PCR; TCRdb holds only in-frame clones, not every one. The profile shows under 75,000 clones, 70% to 90% of them singletons. Source material: blood. These TCRs come from a man in his forties in good health.

The V call is TRBV9, the J call TRBJ1-2; 9 bases are shared with TRBD1. Germline V gene sequence: CDR1 SGDLS, CDR2 YYNGEE. With 4 bases clipped from V and 0 bases from J, the junction kept 7 bases outside the gene matches. The CDR3 consists of 16 residues. CDR3 loop: CASSPRGQGSNYGYTF. The CDR3 nucleotides read TGTGCCAGCAGCCCCCGGGGACAGGGATCTAACTATGGCTACACCTTC.

The rearrangement joins TRBV28 to TRBJ2-2; the D is unclear. Germline-derived CDR1 and CDR2 are MDHEN and SYDVKM. V shed 2 bases and J shed 8 bases, with 6 bases lying between them. CDR3 length equals 12 residues. CDR3 loop: CASSLDLGELFF. CDR3 DNA sequence: TGTGCCAGCAGTTTAGACCTTGGGGAGCTGTTTTTT.

The V gene is TRBV29-1, the J gene TRBJ2-1; D remains ambiguous. Germline lookup yields CDR1 SQVTM and CDR2 ANQGSEA. Trimming removed 0 bases from V and 9 bases from J, with 0 bases in between. The CDR3 extends over 9 amino acids. The CDR3 loop is CSVEDEQFF. CDR3 DNA sequence: TGCAGCGTTGAAGATGAGCAGTTCTTC.

The chain uses TRBV24-1 and TRBJ2-7, with TRBD2 matching over 11 bases. The length of the CDR3 is 18 residues. Germline lookup yields CDR1 KGHDR and CDR2 SFDVKD. V gave up 5 bases and J gave up 0 bases; unmatched junction bases: 11. CDR3 nucleotides: TGTGCCACCAGTGTCGCCCCACTAGCGGGAGACCGCTCCTACGAGCAGTACTTC. Protein product: CATSVAPLAGDRSYEQYF.

This clone was seen just once. V is TRBV4-3 and J is TRBJ2-6; D call uncertain. V lost 4 bases and J lost 0, with 16 bases in between. Germline assignment: CDR1 LGHNA and CDR2 YSLEER. The CDR3 covers 18 residues. CDR3 in amino acids: CASSLFYSSDSGANVLTF. The CDR3 DNA is TGCGCCAGCAGCCTTTTCTATAGTTCGGACTCTGGGGCCAACGTCCTGACTTTC.

The CDR3: CASSRAGGNNYEQYF. CDR3 nucleotide sequence: TGTGCCAGCTCACGAGCGGGGGGGAACAACTACGAGCAGTACTTC. The chain joins TRBV18 to TRBJ2-7; 10 bases line up with TRBD2. This CDR3 is built from 15 residues. The J segment lost 3 bases and the V segment lost 4 bases, leaving 6 bases of the junction unmatched. Germline assignment: CDR1 KGHSH and CDR2 LQKENI.

The rearrangement links TRBV6-5 to TRBJ1-2; a weak D match, TRBD1 (5 bases). Trimming removed 8 bases from V and 6 bases from J, with 19 bases in between. This CDR3 is built from 14 residues. Germline CDR1 reads MNHEY; CDR2 reads SVGAGI. The CDR3 region has the DNA TGTGCCAGCGCCCTAAGCGGGGGAGGGGATGGCTACACCTTC. Its translation: CASALSGGGDGYTF.

The chain is built from TRBV19 and TRBJ2-4, with 7 bases fitting TRBD2. This CDR3 contains 18 residues. Per the germline V gene, CDR1 is LNHDA and CDR2 is SQIVND (reference sequence). The ends lost 3 bases at V and 11 bases at J; junction bases unmatched: 22. The DNA of the CDR3 is TGTGCCAGTAGTATTACAGATACGGCCAGCGGGAAACGGCGGGTTCAGTACTTC. Translation: CASSITDTASGKRRVQYF. Together with reference TRBV19 and TRBJ2-4, the CDR3 gives the full variable domain: DGGITQSPKYLFRKEGQNVTLSCEQNLNHDAMYWYRQDPGQGLRLIYYSQIVNDFQKGDIAEGYSVSREKKESFPLTVTSAQKNPTAFYLCASSITDTASGKRRVQYFGAGTRLSVL.

This chain connects TRBV5-6 to TRBJ2-2, with D perhaps assigned TRBD1 or TRBD2 (5 bases each). Germline CDR1 SGHDT, CDR2 YYEEEE. Trimming cost V 3 bases and J 5 bases, with 11 bases left between them. This CDR3 region has 14 residues. CDR3 DNA: TGTGCCAGCAGCTGGGGACGGGGTACCGGGGAGCTGTTTTTT. Residues: CASSWGRGTGELFF.

The V gene is TRBV24-1, the J gene TRBJ1-2; D is perhaps TRBD1 (5 bases). Germline V CDR1 and CDR2: KGHDR, SFDVKD. Trimming removed 1 base at V and 6 bases at J, with 11 bases between. The CDR3 consists of 14 residues. The CDR3 region is CATSDFQGSDGYTF. CDR3 nucleotide sequence: TGTGCCACCAGTGATTTTCAGGGATCCGATGGCTACACCTTC.

The chain combines TRBV28 with TRBJ2-3; D is unclear. Germline V gives CDR1 MDHEN, CDR2 SYDVKM. CDR3 length: 17 residues. Trimming cost V 4 bases and J 1 base, with 18 bases left between them. CDR3 amino acids: CASSSPVNGIRTDTQYF. The CDR3 DNA follows: TGTGCCAGCAGTTCTCCAGTTAATGGGATCCGCACAGATACGCAGTATTTT.

This CDR3 is CASSSTRDHAPLHF. The CDR3 DNA reads TGTGCCAGCAGCTCCACCCGGGATCACGCACCCCTCCACTTT. The chain combines TRBV9 with TRBJ1-6; the D is unclear. Between the trimmed V and J ends, which lost 4 bases and 11 bases, there was a span of 16 bases. The CDR3 length is 14 residues. Germline CDR1 is SGDLS and CDR2 is YYNGEE. Variable domain in full (rest from reference TRBV9 and TRBJ1-6): DSGVTQTPKHLITATGQRVTLRCSPRSGDLSVYWYQQSLDQGLQFLIQYYNGEERAKGNILERFSAQQFPDLHSELNLSSLELGDSALYFCASSSTRDHAPLHFGNGTRLTVT.

The chain is built from TRBV5-1 and TRBJ2-2, with TRBD1 matching 7 bases. The germline V gene encodes CDR1 SGHRS and CDR2 YFSETQ. V was pared by 4 bases and J by 3 bases, with 6 bases of the junction left unmatched. The length of the CDR3 is 15 residues. CDR3 protein: CASSIQGMDTGELFF. CDR3 DNA sequence: TGCGCCAGCAGCATACAGGGGATGGACACCGGGGAGCTGTTTTTT.

This rearrangement joins TRBV7-8 to TRBJ1-2, with D possibly being TRBD1 (5 bases). This CDR3 spans 14 amino acids. Trimming pared 4 bases from V and 2 bases from J, leaving 11 bases between. Germline V gene sequence: CDR1 SGHVS, CDR2 FQNEAQ. The CDR3 reads CASSSRDRNYGYTF. In nucleotides, the CDR3 is TGTGCCAGCAGCTCCCGAGACAGAAACTATGGCTACACCTTC.

The V and J genes are TRBV5-1 and TRBJ2-5; D not certain. From germline, CDR1 is SGHRS and CDR2 YFSETQ. The V end was cut by 0 bases, the J end by 5 bases, with 8 bases between. The CDR3 consists of 13 residues. CDR3 sequence: CASSLVLRETQYF. As DNA, the CDR3 is TGCGCCAGCAGCTTGGTTCTCCGGGAGACCCAGTACTTC.

The V gene is TRBV5-1, the J gene TRBJ1-5; 10 bases match TRBD1. The CDR3 is 16 amino acids. V was pared by 3 bases and J by 0 bases, with 3 bases of the junction left unmatched. Looked up from germline, CDR1 is SGHRS and CDR2 is YFSETQ. CDR3 nucleotides: TGCGCCAGCAGCTCGGGGACAGGGGATAGCAATCAGCCCCAGCATTTT. Its translation is CASSSGTGDSNQPQHF.

This clone has a single count. The chain links TRBV6-1 to TRBJ1-5; 8 positions agree with TRBD1. The CDR3 spans 14 residues. Trimming removed 7 bases from V and 7 bases from J; junction bases left unmatched: 9. Germline lookup yields CDR1 MNHNS and CDR2 SASEGT. The CDR3 DNA sequence: TGTGCCAGCACCGAGGACGGGGACAGGCAGCCCCAGCATTTT. Its protein product is CASTEDGDRQPQHF.

The chain uses TRBV6-1 and TRBJ1-4; perhaps TRBD1 as D (6 bases). The CDR3 has 16 residues. Germline CDR1 and CDR2: MNHNS and SASEGT. Trimming left V 0 bases short and J 0 bases short, with 8 bases between. DNA of the CDR3: TGTGCCAGCAGTGAAGCCCAGGGGACAACTAATGAAAAACTGTTTTTT. Its protein is CASSEAQGTTNEKLFF.

The V and J genes are TRBV6-2 or TRBV6-3 and TRBJ1-5, with 8 bases matching TRBD1. There are 15 residues in the CDR3. Germline loops: CDR1 MNHEY, CDR2 SVGEGT. V gave up 2 bases and J gave up 7 bases; unmatched junction bases: 7. CDR3 DNA: TGTGCCAGCAGTTACGTGGCAGGGGGCGGACAGCCCCAGCATTTT. Amino acids: CASSYVAGGGQPQHF.

This clone was detected once. This chain links TRBV5-6 with TRBJ1-1; unclear D gene. CDR3 length: 13 residues. Germline CDR1 is SGHDT and CDR2 is YYEEEE. V lost 4 bases to trimming and J lost 2 bases, with 9 bases between them. The CDR3 nucleotides are TGTGCCAGCAGCCGCAGCCTAAACACTGAAGCTTTCTTT. Translation gives CASSRSLNTEAFF.

V is TRBV28 and J is TRBJ1-4, with D possibly TRBD1 on 6 matching bases. Per the germline V gene, CDR1 is MDHEN and CDR2 is SYDVKM. Trimming shortened V by 5 bases and J by 8 bases, and 15 bases separated the two germline ends. The CDR3 runs to 14 residues. In nucleotides, the CDR3 is TGTGCCAGCAGTGTAACAGGGACCAGGGAAAAACTGTTTTTT. Its translation: CASSVTGTREKLFF.

The chain links TRBV6-2 or TRBV6-3 to TRBJ2-3, with D unresolved. The CDR3 is made up of 13 amino acids. From germline, CDR1 is MNHEY and CDR2 SVGEGT. The V end lost 4 bases, the J end lost 0 bases, and 5 bases lay between the germline ends. In nucleotides, the CDR3 is TGTGCCAGCAGTTGGGTTAGCACAGATACGCAGTATTTT. Protein product: CASSWVSTDTQYF.

This clone was recorded only once. V and J are TRBV27 and TRBJ1-5, with D unresolved. The germline gives CDR1 MNHEY, CDR2 SMNVEV (reference sequence). CDR3 length: 14 amino acids. Trimming stripped 3 bases from V and 4 bases from J, with 10 bases between. The CDR3 sequence is CASSLLGENQPQHF. CDR3 nucleotides: TGTGCCAGCAGTTTGCTCGGGGAGAATCAGCCCCAGCATTTT.

The chain couples TRBV21-1 to TRBJ2-5; TRBD1 was called by the table and not checked on the DNA. TRBV21-1 is deemed a pseudogene. CDR3 length equals 13 residues. The CDR3, as DNA: TGTGCCAGCAGCAAAGTGACAGGGGGGAGCCAGTACTTC. This gives the protein CASSKVTGGSQYF.

The rearrangement links TRBV6-2 or TRBV6-3 to TRBJ1-1; a weak D match, TRBD1 (5 bases). The CDR3 runs 13 residues. V lost 5 bases, J lost 4 bases, and 11 bases lay in between. CDR1 MNHEY and CDR2 SVGEGT come from the germline V gene. CDR3 in amino acids: CASSRQGGTEAFF. The CDR3 DNA is TGTGCCAGCAGTCGGCAGGGAGGCACTGAAGCTTTCTTT.

The genes are TRBV6-2 or TRBV6-3 and TRBJ2-3; 11 bases agree with TRBD2. The CDR3 has 16 amino acids. The germline V gene has CDR1 MNHEY and CDR2 SVGEGT. Trimming cost V 2 bases and J 0 bases; bases outside gene matches: 1. The DNA for the CDR3 is TGTGCCAGCAGTTACGGGACTAGCGGAAGCACAGATACGCAGTATTTT. Protein product: CASSYGTSGSTDTQYF.

The rearrangement joins TRBV4-3 to TRBJ1-1; the D gene is possibly TRBD1 (6 bases). The germline gives CDR1 LGHNA, CDR2 YSLEER. Trimming shortened V by 0 bases and J by 10 bases, and 18 bases separated the two germline ends. The CDR3 is made up of 15 amino acids. The CDR3 sequence: CASSQDATGERGAFF. CDR3 bases: TGCGCCAGCAGCCAAGATGCGACAGGAGAGAGGGGAGCTTTCTTT.

The V call is TRBV13, the J call TRBJ1-3; D uncertain. V dropped 6 bases and J dropped 4 bases, with 10 bases sitting between them. Germline CDR1 and CDR2: PRHDT and FYEKMQ (reference sequence). The CDR3 runs 13 residues. The CDR3 spells CASRFISGNTIYF. The CDR3 region has the DNA TGTGCCAGCAGATTCATTTCCGGAAACACCATATATTTT.

Comment on this clone: Other DNA sequences in this specimen translate into the identical CDR3. The chain is built from TRBV2 and TRBJ2-5; D unclear. Trimming took off 6 bases at V and 5 bases at J, with 7 bases between the two ends. Germline V gene lookup returns CDR1 SNHLY and CDR2 FYNNEI. The CDR3 has 11 residues. CDR3 protein: CASSVRETQYF. DNA of the CDR3: TGTGCCAGCAGCGTCAGGGAGACCCAGTACTTC.

V usage is TRBV6-5 and J usage is TRBJ1-1; D is perhaps TRBD1 (5 bases). Looked up from germline, CDR1 is MNHEY and CDR2 is SVGAGI. The CDR3 has 15 amino acids. The V end was cut by 2 bases, the J end by 1 base, with 11 bases between. DNA for the CDR3: TGTGCCAGCAGTTACGGGGGTTGGGGGAACACTGAAGCTTTCTTT. This translates into CASSYGGWGNTEAFF.

This chain connects TRBV11-3 to TRBJ2-7, with TRBD1 matching 8 bases. The CDR3 has 16 amino acids. CDR1 is SGHNT and CDR2 is YENEEA in the germline V gene. J was trimmed by 0 bases and V by 5 bases; bases with no gene match: 9. This CDR3 reads CASSPQTGVSSYEQYF. The CDR3 DNA follows: TGTGCCAGCAGCCCTCAGACAGGGGTTAGCTCCTACGAGCAGTACTTC.

CDR3 coding DNA: TGTGCAAGTCGAGGACAGGCCCACTATGGCTACACCTTC. Translating gives CASRGQAHYGYTF. The chain is built from TRBV12-2 and TRBJ1-2; the D call of TRBD1 is as the table states it, not checked on the DNA. TRBV12-2 counts as a pseudogene. The CDR3 totals 13 residues.